The rows below give T cell receptor beta chains drawn from one sample of a study of shared clonotypes between healthy human individuals. Only in-frame clones appear in the TCRdb table, and some are missing; sequencing was by immunoSEQ multiplex PCR. The sample holds roughly 2.5 million clones, around 94% seen once. The specimen sequenced was naive CD4+ T cells sorted from blood. These receptor sequences come from a man aged 18 to 30 in good health. CDR3s leave out the opening cysteine and the closing phenylalanine or tryptophan. Each record gives: V gene, J gene, D gene, CDR3 protein. D genes are given only for firm matches.

V: TRBV21-1; J: TRBJ2-1; D: .; CDR3: AGGAKF
V: TRBV10-1; J: TRBJ2-1; D: .; CDR3: ASSEGSNSYNEQF
V: TRBV27; J: .; D: .; CDR3: ASSWTGPEIGVEQY
V: TRBV2; J: TRBJ1-2; D: .; CDR3: ASSEGSYGYT
V: TRBV5-1; J: TRBJ1-2; D: .; CDR3: ASSLDYGGGNGYT
V: TRBV7-2; J: TRBJ2-7; D: .; CDR3: ASSSGQGLEQY
V: TRBV5-1; J: TRBJ2-3; D: .; CDR3: ASSLARFTDTQY
V: TRBV6-5; J: TRBJ1-6; D: .; CDR3: ASTDPGAPLH
V: TRBV6-1; J: TRBJ1-2; D: TRBD1; CDR3: ASSAGQGYGYT
V: TRBV10-3; J: TRBJ2-3; D: TRBD1; CDR3: AIRRTGGETDTQY
V: TRBV2; J: TRBJ1-5; D: .; CDR3: ASSGLVVNQPQH
V: TRBV11-2; J: TRBJ2-4; D: .; CDR3: ASREGGPTAKNIQY
V: TRBV6-6; J: TRBJ1-5; D: .; CDR3: ASSYQGLSNQPQH
V: TRBV9; J: TRBJ2-5; D: .; CDR3: ASSVGPSNYAETQY
V: TRBV5-4; J: TRBJ1-3; D: .; CDR3: ASSFMNSGNTIY
V: TRBV30; J: TRBJ2-3; D: TRBD2; CDR3: AWSTPGTRTTDTQY
V: TRBV28; J: TRBJ2-2; D: .; CDR3: ASSWSGGTGNTGELF
V: TRBV11-3; J: TRBJ2-5; D: .; CDR3: ASSPSPAGQETQY
V: TRBV6-1; J: TRBJ1-5; D: .; CDR3: ASSEGRESAH
V: TRBV7-9; J: TRBJ1-3; D: .; CDR3: ASSQDGNTIY
V: TRBV5-1; J: TRBJ1-3; D: .; CDR3: ASSLEGASGNTIY
V: TRBV9; J: TRBJ2-3; D: .; CDR3: ASSPPGTDTQY
V: TRBV9; J: TRBJ2-5; D: .; CDR3: ASSRRGGTKETQY
V: TRBV6-5; J: TRBJ2-7; D: .; CDR3: ASSPAGAWEY
V: TRBV5-4; J: TRBJ1-5; D: .; CDR3: ASSRRGGTGNQPQH
V: TRBV5-5; J: TRBJ1-1; D: .; CDR3: ASSLSTVNTEAF
V: TRBV18; J: TRBJ1-3; D: TRBD1; CDR3: ASSPGQDGNTIY
V: TRBV7-6; J: TRBJ2-7; D: .; CDR3: ASSSSPYEQY
V: TRBV30; J: TRBJ2-3; D: TRBD1; CDR3: AWSVGRGYTDTQY
V: TRBV14; J: TRBJ2-7; D: TRBD1; CDR3: ASSQLPGGQGYEQY
V: TRBV5-6; J: TRBJ2-3; D: .; CDR3: ASSLMRNTDTQY
V: TRBV18; J: TRBJ2-3; D: .; CDR3: ASSPAVATSTDTQY
V: TRBV18; J: TRBJ2-7; D: TRBD1; CDR3: ASSRGQGNSYEQY
V: TRBV5-1; J: TRBJ2-7; D: .; CDR3: ASSPRGPSSYEQY
V: TRBV11-2; J: TRBJ2-5; D: TRBD1; CDR3: ASSSGTGGRETQY
V: TRBV7-6; J: TRBJ2-7; D: .; CDR3: ASSLSGQPYEQY
V: TRBV11-2; J: TRBJ1-6; D: .; CDR3: ASSLDLVSPLH
V: TRBV9; J: TRBJ2-4; D: .; CDR3: ASSVGEKARTQNIQY
V: TRBV6-5; J: TRBJ2-7; D: TRBD2; CDR3: ASSYSAGGPYEQY
V: TRBV7-7; J: TRBJ2-3; D: TRBD2; CDR3: ASSFSTSADTQY
V: TRBV19; J: TRBJ2-1; D: .; CDR3: ASSMSPTLYNEQF
V: TRBV7-9; J: TRBJ2-7; D: TRBD1; CDR3: ASSSTGASYEQY
V: TRBV4-3; J: TRBJ1-1; D: TRBD1; CDR3: ASSLGQGNTEAF
V: TRBV6-1; J: TRBJ1-1; D: .; CDR3: ASSQISNTEAF
V: TRBV5-1; J: TRBJ2-5; D: .; CDR3: ASSPGREEETQY
V: TRBV10-2; J: TRBJ2-3; D: .; CDR3: ASSERGTGSDTQY
V: TRBV7-9; J: TRBJ2-7; D: .; CDR3: ASSLGVGGSLSYEQY
V: TRBV5-1; J: TRBJ2-6; D: .; CDR3: ASSLVQGVENVLT
V: TRBV30; J: TRBJ2-7; D: .; CDR3: AWSVLSPEQY
V: TRBV11-3; J: TRBJ2-1; D: .; CDR3: ASSLAGQNNEQF
V: TRBV5-6; J: TRBJ2-3; D: .; CDR3: ASSRSLPDTQY
V: TRBV19; J: TRBJ1-2; D: .; CDR3: ASNLKGEYGYT
V: TRBV14; J: TRBJ1-2; D: .; CDR3: ASSQGQYYGYT
V: TRBV28; J: TRBJ1-4; D: .; CDR3: ASSPPGPGRSNEKLF
V: TRBV27; J: TRBJ2-7; D: TRBD2; CDR3: ASNPQRLAGGSEQY
V: TRBV11-2; J: TRBJ2-1; D: TRBD2; CDR3: ASSFGLAAYNEQF
V: TRBV9; J: TRBJ1-1; D: .; CDR3: ASSVVAENTEAF
V: TRBV6-6; J: TRBJ2-7; D: TRBD2; CDR3: ASSYSSSGNHEQY
V: TRBV10-2; J: TRBJ2-3; D: .; CDR3: ASVITAGTDTQY
V: TRBV30; J: TRBJ1-2; D: .; CDR3: AWSDGPQGWVHYGYT